The 19 T cell receptor beta chains reported below all come from one sample, sequenced in a study of identical twins. TCRdb re-called the 5' RACE reads through MiXCR, storing one row per CDR3 protein. Among 550,000 to 800,000 distinct CDR3 sequences listed, about 7% were seen once. These sequences were also reported in another study, on yellow fever vaccine responses in identical twins.

Sequencing used PBMCs. These receptors were obtained from a woman younger than 35 in good health.

The V and J genes are TRBV20-1 and TRBJ2-7, with D perhaps TRBD1 (6 bases). There are 12 residues in the CDR3. Trimming left V 5 bases short and J 2 bases short, with 10 bases between. Per germline, CDR1 DFQATT and CDR2 SNEGSKA (reference sequence). This CDR3 is CSAYRATYEQYV. In DNA, the CDR3 is TGCAGTGCTTACAGGGCAACCTACGAGCAGTACGTC.

This clonotype was counted only a few times. The rearrangement links TRBV5-8 to TRBJ2-7; no clear D. The germline V gene has CDR1 SGHTS and CDR2 YDEGEE. The CDR3 runs to 13 residues. Between the trimmed V and J ends, which lost 7 bases and 5 bases, there was a span of 16 bases. Here the CDR3 reads CASGRWKENEQYV. The CDR3 bases are TGTGCCAGCGGTCGATGGAAGGAGAACGAGCAGTACGTC.

The chain joins TRBV29-1 to TRBJ1-4; unclear D gene. This CDR3 is built from 14 residues. Germline assignment: CDR1 SQVTM and CDR2 ANQGSEA. Trimming shortened V by 2 bases and J by 7 bases, and 14 bases separated the two germline ends. This CDR3 is CSVESGVMGEKLFF. The CDR3 nucleotides read TGCAGCGTTGAATCCGGGGTAATGGGTGAAAAACTGTTTTTT.

The J gene is TRBJ1-6, the V gene TRBV5-1, with D perhaps matching TRBD1 (6 bases). The CDR3 loop spans 17 amino acids. In germline, CDR1 is SGHRS, CDR2 YFSETQ. Trimming took off 1 base at V and 7 bases at J, with 18 bases between the two ends. CDR3 residues: CASSLFTGASENSPLHF. The DNA for the CDR3 is TGCGCCAGCAGCTTGTTTACGGGGGCCAGCGAAAATTCACCCCTCCACTTT.

The sample holds a few counts of this clonotype. The genes are TRBV7-8 and TRBJ2-1, with a weak D call TRBD1 (5 bases). Germline CDR1 is SGHVS and CDR2 is FQNEAQ. V lost 2 bases and J lost 8, with 16 bases in between. This CDR3 comprises 15 residues. Here the CDR3 reads CASSLTVSWGDEQFF. In DNA form, the CDR3 reads TGTGCCAGCAGCTTAACTGTGAGCTGGGGCGATGAGCAGTTCTTC.

This clonotype was counted a few times. This chain connects TRBV6-1 to TRBJ1-5; 8 nucleotides agree with TRBD1. The V and J ends lost 5 bases and 5 bases, in that order; junction bases with no gene match: 11. The germline gives CDR1 MNHNS, CDR2 SASEGT. The CDR3 has 16 amino acids. The CDR3: CASSTRTGMSYQPQHF. DNA of the CDR3: TGTGCCAGCAGTACCCGGACAGGGATGAGCTATCAGCCCCAGCATTTT.

This clonotype occurred many times. This rearrangement joins TRBV5-1 to TRBJ2-1, with unresolved D. The germline gives CDR1 SGHRS, CDR2 YFSETQ. The CDR3 totals 15 residues. Trimming took 5 bases from V and 0 from J, leaving 12 bases between them. The CDR3 nucleotides read TGCGCCAGCAGTTTTGACCCTAGCTCCTACAATGAGCAGTTCTTC. Translating it yields CASSFDPSSYNEQFF.

The CDR3 DNA is TGCGCCAGCTCACCACATCTTCTCCGGGACCCCCCGAGCACCGGGGAGCTGTTTTTT. Its translation is CASSPHLLRDPPSTGELFF. The V gene is TRBV4-1, the J gene TRBJ2-2; tentatively, D is TRBD1 or TRBD2 (5 bases each). The CDR3 totals 19 residues. V was cut by 8 bases and J by 4 bases, with 29 bases left in between. Per the germline V gene, CDR1 is MGHRA and CDR2 is YSYEKL.

This chain uses TRBV7-3 with TRBJ2-5, with 15 bases fitting TRBD2. The ends lost 5 bases at V and 5 bases at J; junction bases unmatched: 6. The length of the CDR3 is 16 residues. Germline V gene lookup returns CDR1 SGHTA and CDR2 FQGTGA. CDR3 in amino acids: CASSPGLAGGWETQYF. The CDR3 DNA reads as TGTGCCAGCAGCCCCGGACTAGCGGGAGGGTGGGAGACCCAGTACTTC.

There are many counts of this clonotype. The J gene is TRBJ1-4, the V gene TRBV25-1; D call uncertain. The V gene lost 4 bases and the J gene lost 0 bases, with 9 bases spanning the gap. The CDR3 totals 15 residues. CDR1 and CDR2 from the germline V gene are MGHDK and SYGVNS. CDR3 loop: CASSAHSATNEKLFF. CDR3 sequence (DNA): TGTGCCAGCAGTGCCCACAGTGCAACTAATGAAAAACTGTTTTTT.

Many counts were recorded for this clonotype. The chain combines TRBV20-1 with TRBJ2-5; D unresolved. The CDR3 is 15 amino acids. Between the trimmed V and J ends, which lost 0 bases and 1 base, there was a span of 12 bases. Germline CDR1 DFQATT, CDR2 SNEGSKA (reference sequence). The CDR3 coding sequence is TGCAGTGCTAGAGACCCCACCGAGATCCAAGAGACCCAGTACTTC. Residues: CSARDPTEIQETQYF.

This clonotype was detected a few times. The chain uses TRBV7-9 and TRBJ2-7; unclear D gene. The CDR3 loop spans 15 amino acids. The germline V gene has CDR1 SEHNR and CDR2 FQNEAQ (reference sequence). The V end was cut by 8 bases, the J end by 0 bases, with 17 bases between. DNA of the CDR3: TGTGCCAGCGGCGGCAGCCCACTTAGCTCCTACGAGCAGTACTTC. Protein product: CASGGSPLSSYEQYF.

This clonotype was observed many times. This chain joins TRBV12-3 or TRBV12-4 and TRBJ2-7; 10 bases line up with TRBD2. With 1 base clipped from V and 3 bases from J, the junction kept 6 bases outside the gene matches. CDR3 size: 16 residues. The CDR3 protein is CASSLGLAGVGYEQYF. CDR3 coding DNA: TGTGCCAGCAGTTTAGGGCTAGCGGGAGTTGGCTACGAGCAGTACTTC.

This clonotype showed up just a few times. This chain uses TRBV29-1 with TRBJ1-2, with a possible D match to TRBD1 (5 bases). The CDR3 is 10 amino acids. The V end lost 5 bases, the J end lost 7 bases, and 8 bases lay between the germline ends. Per the germline V gene, CDR1 is SQVTM and CDR2 is ANQGSEA. The CDR3 is CSVWTSGYTF. For the CDR3, the DNA is TGCAGCGTTTGGACAAGTGGCTACACCTTC.

This clonotype has just a few counts. V and J are TRBV10-2 and TRBJ2-7; D is unclear. V was pared by 2 bases and J by 5 bases, with 16 bases between. Germline V lookup: CDR1 WSHSY, CDR2 SAAADI. The CDR3 contains 15 residues. The CDR3 DNA reads as TGCGCCAGCAGTGAGCGAAGGGCCAGCCAGCACGAGCAGTACTTC. This codes for CASSERRASQHEQYF.

The V call is TRBV12-3 or TRBV12-4, the J call TRBJ2-4, with 7 bases aligning to TRBD2. Trimming removed 3 bases from V and 4 bases from J; junction bases left unmatched: 3. This CDR3 comprises 14 residues. The CDR3 DNA reads TGTGCCAGCAGTTTTGGGACTATTAAAAACATTCAGTACTTC. Its protein product is CASSFGTIKNIQYF.

This sequence joins TRBV6-1 and TRBJ2-1; 10 bases line up with TRBD2. This CDR3 has 15 amino acids. V lost 4 bases to trimming and J lost 9 bases; unmatched junction nucleotides: 9. CDR1 and CDR2 (germline): MNHNS, SASEGT. The CDR3 reads CASSAPSGGRGEQFF. CDR3 bases: TGTGCCAGCAGTGCTCCTAGCGGGGGCCGGGGTGAGCAGTTCTTC.

V is TRBV5-6 and J is TRBJ1-4; 9 bases are shared with TRBD1. The CDR3 has 17 residues. Germline trimming cut 4 bases from V and 6 bases from J; bases unmatched to any gene: 13. Germline values: CDR1 SGHDT, CDR2 YYEEEE. The CDR3 is CASSAGQGTLMDEKLFF. In DNA, the CDR3 is TGTGCCAGCAGCGCCGGACAGGGGACTCTAATGGATGAAAAACTGTTTTTT.

This clonotype was detected only a few times. The rearrangement joins TRBV6-1 to TRBJ2-1; perhaps TRBD1 as D (5 bases). Germline CDR1 MNHNS, CDR2 SASEGT. Trimming stripped 4 bases from V and 4 bases from J, with 14 bases between. The CDR3 runs to 15 residues. Written as DNA, the CDR3 is TGTGCCAGCAGTGGAAGGGGTCCCGTTTACAATGAGCAGTTCTTC. Amino acids: CASSGRGPVYNEQFF.